This TCR beta chain was observed in a study of blood T cell repertoires in COVID-19. Study background: Specimens from acute and convalescent COVID-19 originated in the United States, Italy and Spain.

Authors' analysis steps: Amplification of reference gene primers was used by the study to estimate nucleated cell counts. TCRdb's copy holds only in-frame clones and misses some; the assay was immunoSEQ multiplex PCR. The DNA gave D and trimming, while V, J and clone size come from that table. There are fewer than 200,000 clones in the sample; approximately 86% occur only once, and less than 3.5% lies in the top ten. CDR1 is MDHEN, CDR2 SYDVKM, per germline. This CDR3 has 16 residues. The trim removed 5 bases at V and 7 bases at J, leaving 9 bases unmatched. The TCR was taken from a man aged 35 to 55 with active or convalescent COVID-19. The rearrangement joins TRBV28 to TRBJ2-2, with 11 bases aligning to TRBD1. Sequenced: peripheral blood. The CDR3 loop reads CASSQPPGQGGGELFF. In DNA, the CDR3 is TGTGCCAGCAGTCAACCGCCGGGACAGGGGGGCGGGGAGCTGTTTTTT.